This T cell receptor (beta chain) was identified in a study of cytomegalovirus exposure and HLA in healthy donors. Study conclusions and caveats: Most TCR sequences showed up rarely, but some public TCRs showed up in many donors. In vitro testing confirmed a few CMV-associated chains as specific for CMV antigens. Cytomegalovirus-associated status was assigned to about 180 TCR beta chains. First-cohort TCR clusters were later found to tend to co-occur in the approximately 110 validation repertoires.

Germline CDR1 and CDR2: MNHEY and SMNVEV (reference sequence). The CDR3 is 13 amino acids. V lost 6 bases and J 4 bases, leaving 9 bases between the germline ends. Of note for this clone: Its antigen remains unidentified.

Clones were read by immunoSEQ multiplex PCR, and TCRdb kept only the in-frame ones, dropping some. The sample lists around 400,000 clones, 80% to 90% occurring once. The chain recombines TRBV27 with TRBJ2-2; D perhaps matches TRBD2 (5 bases). This clonotype was obtained from a woman under 30 in good health and CMV-seronegative. The sample consisted of PBMCs. The CDR3 bases are TGTGCCAGCAGCCGGGGATCCACCGGGGAGCTGTTTTTT. This sequence encodes CASSRGSTGELFF.